The T cell receptor (beta chain) under discussion was sequenced for a study of CD8 T cells in ankylosing spondylitis. Study-wide results and caveats: A TCR beta motif of 7 to 9 highly homologous variants seemed to mark ankylosing spondylitis blood. Previously reported in reactive arthritis synovial fluid and blood were some of the motif variants. The study looked at matched synovial fluid samples from ankylosing spondylitis patients. Disease-linked clones were reported to be significantly enriched there.

In making TCR beta libraries, quantitative 5'-RACE with molecular barcodes was used. TCRdb re-derived calls from the 5' RACE reads in MiXCR, one entry per CDR3 protein. The sample consists of nearly 250,000 distinct CDR3 sequences, over 30% of them appearing once. In this sample, this clonotype turned up a few times. Its antigen is not identified. The CDR3 loop spans 16 amino acids. The J segment lost 6 bases and the V segment lost 1 base, leaving 9 bases of the junction unmatched. CDR1 and CDR2 (germline): SGHTA, FQGNSA. Sequencing was performed on blood, either unsorted or a sorted T cell fraction (not recorded which). This rearrangement joins TRBV7-2 to TRBJ2-7; 10 bases align to TRBD1. The clonotype was recovered from a male donor with ankylosing spondylitis or in good health (not recorded which). The CDR3 sequence is CASSLGGQGSAGEQYF. The CDR3 DNA reads TGTGCCAGCAGCTTAGGGGGACAGGGGTCCGCGGGCGAGCAGTACTTC.